This T cell receptor beta chain was captured by sequencing in a study of shared T cell receptors in the human thymus (dated by TCRdb to the early 2020s). As for the study more broadly: The study investigated the way shared, self-reactive T-cell receptor alpha chains are produced in the human thymus.

The library relied on the immunoSEQ multiplex PCR assay. Entries here come from immuneACCESS through TCRdb and include only in-frame sequences with V and J called. Some clones fail to appear in such tables; in the studies checked, an unresolved V gene covers under half of the shortfall, and the cause of the remainder is unknown. The sample table holds about 380,000 clones, of which around 95% were seen once. The ten largest clones represent around 0.019% of the sample. For this clone: The specificity of this receptor is unknown. The record has no base qualities; no much larger clone is one base away.

Including cysteine and phenylalanine, the CDR3 has 21 amino acids. Only CDR3 DNA is held: 63 bases, read in frame from base 1. The germline V gene specifies MDHEN as CDR1 and SYDVKM as CDR2. V sheds 6 bases and J sheds 5 bases, leaving 35 bases between their ends. The sequence is built from TRBV28 and TRBJ2-1, and TRBD2 may be the D gene, going by 9 matching bases. The sequence came from a human donor. The specimen sequenced was thymocytes. The DNA sequence is given as TGTGCCAGCAGGTCCCCCAGGGGGCCCGGGACTAGCCCCTTTCTTAACAATGAGCAGTTCTTC. It encodes CASRSPRGPGTSPFLNNEQFF.